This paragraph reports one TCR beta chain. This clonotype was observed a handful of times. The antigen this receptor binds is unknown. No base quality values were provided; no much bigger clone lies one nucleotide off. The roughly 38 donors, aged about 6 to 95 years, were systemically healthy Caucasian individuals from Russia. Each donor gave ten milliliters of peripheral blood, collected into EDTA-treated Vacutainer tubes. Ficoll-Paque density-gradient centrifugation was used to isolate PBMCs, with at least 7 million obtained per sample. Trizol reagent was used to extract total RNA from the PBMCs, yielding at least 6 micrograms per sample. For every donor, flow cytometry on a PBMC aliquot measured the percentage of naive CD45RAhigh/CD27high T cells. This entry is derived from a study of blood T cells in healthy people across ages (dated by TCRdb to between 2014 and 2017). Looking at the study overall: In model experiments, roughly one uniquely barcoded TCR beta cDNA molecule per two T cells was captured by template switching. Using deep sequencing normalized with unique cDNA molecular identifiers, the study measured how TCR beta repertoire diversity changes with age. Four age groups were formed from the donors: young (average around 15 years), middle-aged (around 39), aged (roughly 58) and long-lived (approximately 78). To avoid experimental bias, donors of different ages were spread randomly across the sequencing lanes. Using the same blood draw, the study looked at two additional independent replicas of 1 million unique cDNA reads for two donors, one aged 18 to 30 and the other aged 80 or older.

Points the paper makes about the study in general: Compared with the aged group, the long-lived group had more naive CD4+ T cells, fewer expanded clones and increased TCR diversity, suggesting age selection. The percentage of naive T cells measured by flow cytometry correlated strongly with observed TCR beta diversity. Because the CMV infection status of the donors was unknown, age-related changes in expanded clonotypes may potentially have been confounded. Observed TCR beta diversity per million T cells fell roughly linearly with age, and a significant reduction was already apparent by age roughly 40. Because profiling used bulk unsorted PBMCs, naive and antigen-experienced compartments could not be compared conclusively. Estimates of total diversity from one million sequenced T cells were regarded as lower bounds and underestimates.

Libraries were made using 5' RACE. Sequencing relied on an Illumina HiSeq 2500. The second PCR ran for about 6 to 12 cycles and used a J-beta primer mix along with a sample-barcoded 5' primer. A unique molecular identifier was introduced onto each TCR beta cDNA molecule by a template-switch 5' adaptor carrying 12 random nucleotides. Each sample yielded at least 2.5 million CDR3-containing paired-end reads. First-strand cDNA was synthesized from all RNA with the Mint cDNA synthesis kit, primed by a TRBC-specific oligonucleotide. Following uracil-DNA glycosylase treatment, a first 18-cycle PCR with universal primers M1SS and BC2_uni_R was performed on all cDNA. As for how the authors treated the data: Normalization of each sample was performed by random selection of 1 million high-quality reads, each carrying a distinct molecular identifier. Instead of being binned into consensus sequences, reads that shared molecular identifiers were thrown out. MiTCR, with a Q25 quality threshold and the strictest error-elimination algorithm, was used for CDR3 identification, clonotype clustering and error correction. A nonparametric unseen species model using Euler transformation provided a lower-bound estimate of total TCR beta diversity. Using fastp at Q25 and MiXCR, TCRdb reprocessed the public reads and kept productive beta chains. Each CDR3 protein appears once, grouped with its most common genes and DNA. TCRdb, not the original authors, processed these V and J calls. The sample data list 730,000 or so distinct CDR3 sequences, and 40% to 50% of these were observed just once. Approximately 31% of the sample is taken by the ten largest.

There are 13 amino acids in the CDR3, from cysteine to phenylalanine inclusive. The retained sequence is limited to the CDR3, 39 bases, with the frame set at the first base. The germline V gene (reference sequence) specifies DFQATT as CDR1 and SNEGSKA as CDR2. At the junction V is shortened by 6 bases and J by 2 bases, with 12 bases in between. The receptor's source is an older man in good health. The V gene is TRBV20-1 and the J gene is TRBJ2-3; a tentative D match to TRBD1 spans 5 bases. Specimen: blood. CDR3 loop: CSALVGLTDTQYF. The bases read TGCAGTGCCCTCGTGGGGCTCACAGATACGCAGTATTTT.